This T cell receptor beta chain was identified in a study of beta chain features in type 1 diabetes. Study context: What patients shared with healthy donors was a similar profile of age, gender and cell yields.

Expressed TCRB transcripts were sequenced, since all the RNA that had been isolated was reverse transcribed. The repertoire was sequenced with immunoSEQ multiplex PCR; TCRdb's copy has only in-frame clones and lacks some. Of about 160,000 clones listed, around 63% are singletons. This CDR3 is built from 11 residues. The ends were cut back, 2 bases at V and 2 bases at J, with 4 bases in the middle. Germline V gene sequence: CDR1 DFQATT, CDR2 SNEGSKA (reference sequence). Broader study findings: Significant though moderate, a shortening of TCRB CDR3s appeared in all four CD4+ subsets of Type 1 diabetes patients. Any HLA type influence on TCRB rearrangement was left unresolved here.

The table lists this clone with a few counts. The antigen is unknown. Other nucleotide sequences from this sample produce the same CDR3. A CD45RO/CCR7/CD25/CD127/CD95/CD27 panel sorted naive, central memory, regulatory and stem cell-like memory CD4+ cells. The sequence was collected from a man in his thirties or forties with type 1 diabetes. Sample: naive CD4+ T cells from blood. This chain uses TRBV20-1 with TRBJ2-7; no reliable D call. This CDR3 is CSARNAYEQYF. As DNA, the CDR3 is TGCAGTGCTAGAAATGCCTACGAGCAGTACTTC.